The 16 T cell receptor beta chains reported below all come from one sample, sequenced in a study of cytomegalovirus exposure and HLA in healthy donors. With 60 Vbeta and 13 Jbeta primers, the PCR was carried out. Produced via immunoSEQ multiplex PCR; TCRdb's table is partial and in-frame only. The profile shows about 180,000 clones, 80% of them singletons. What was sequenced was PBMCs. All receptors derive from a girl aged 10 to 17 in good health and CMV-seropositive.

The chain joins TRBV30 to TRBJ2-1; 11 nucleotides agree with TRBD1. Germline-derived CDR1 and CDR2 are GTSNPN and SVGIG (reference sequence). J lost 7 bases, V lost 3 bases, and 5 bases had no gene match. The CDR3 is made up of 14 amino acids. In DNA form, the CDR3 reads TGTGCCTGGAGAGGGTGGGACAGGGGGAATGAGCAGTTCTTC. Its translation is CAWRGWDRGNEQFF.

This chain uses TRBV21-1 with TRBJ1-3; TRBD1 is the table's D call, not checked against the DNA. TRBV21-1 is given as a pseudogene. This CDR3 spans 16 amino acids. The chain's CDR3 is CASRGQKIYSGNTIYF. CDR3 coding DNA: TGTGCCAGCAGGGGGCAGAAAATATACTCTGGAAACACCATATATTTT.

This sequence joins TRBV11-3 and TRBJ1-1; no definite D call. Trimming shortened V by 5 bases and J by 1 base, and 17 bases separated the two germline ends. The CDR3 has 16 amino acids. Germline V gene lookup returns CDR1 SGHNT and CDR2 YENEEA. This chain's CDR3 is CASSPLEGGWNTEAFF. The CDR3 DNA reads TGTGCCAGCAGCCCGCTTGAGGGAGGGTGGAACACTGAAGCTTTCTTT.

The chain links TRBV10-3 to TRBJ2-2; 7 nucleotides line up with TRBD1. The germline gives CDR1 ENHRY, CDR2 SYGVKD. CDR3 length: 16 residues. Trimming removed 2 bases from V and 1 base from J; junction bases left unmatched: 4. CDR3 loop: CAISEDRVENTGELFF. CDR3 nucleotides: TGTGCCATCAGTGAGGACAGGGTTGAGAACACCGGGGAGCTGTTTTTT.

The chain combines TRBV7-9 with TRBJ2-5; maybe TRBD1 (6 bases). CDR1 is SEHNR, CDR2 FQNEAQ, per germline (reference sequence). V was clipped by 1 base and J by 5 bases, with 23 bases between them. The CDR3 runs 18 residues. The CDR3 DNA is TGTGCCAGCAGCTTAGGCAGGGGTCGGCGGAAAAACGGGGAGACCCAGTACTTC. Residues: CASSLGRGRRKNGETQYF.

This chain links TRBV30 with TRBJ1-3, with D possibly being TRBD1 (6 bases). CDR1 and CDR2 (germline): GTSNPN, SVGIG (reference sequence). V was pared by 6 bases and J by 1 base, with 16 bases between. The CDR3 consists of 15 residues. The CDR3, as DNA: TGTGCCTGTTTCGGTGGACAGCCATCTGGAAACACCATATATTTT. Amino acid sequence: CACFGGQPSGNTIYF. Complete variable domain (other parts from reference TRBV30 and TRBJ1-3): SQTIHQWPATLVQPVGSPLSLECTVEGTSNPNLYWYRQAAGRGLQLLFYSVGIGQISSEVPQNLSASRPQDRQFILSSKKLLLSDSGFYLCACFGGQPSGNTIYFGEGSWLTVV.

A few counts support this clone. The V and J genes are TRBV27 and TRBJ2-5, with D unresolved. The germline V and J ends were trimmed by 3 bases and 4 bases, with 9 bases remaining between them. The CDR3 loop spans 13 amino acids. CDR1 MNHEY and CDR2 SMNVEV come from the germline V gene (reference sequence). CDR3 nucleotides: TGTGCCAGCAGTTTCGGGTCGAGAGAGACCCAGTACTTC. Translated: CASSFGSRETQYF.

This clone has a single count. The chain employs TRBV11-2 and TRBJ2-3, with 7 bases that match TRBD2. CDR1 is SGHAT and CDR2 is FQNNGV in the germline V gene. V gave up 5 bases and J gave up 2 bases; unmatched junction bases: 7. This CDR3 has 15 amino acids. The DNA for the CDR3 is TGTGCCAGCAGCCTCCGGGACTATAACACAGATACGCAGTATTTT. This gives the protein CASSLRDYNTDTQYF.

This clone was detected a few times. This sequence joins TRBV5-1 and TRBJ2-1, with TRBD2 matching 7 bases. The CDR3 is 19 residues long. CDR1 is SGHRS and CDR2 is YFSETQ in the germline V gene. With V trimmed by 2 bases and J by 0 bases, 14 bases remained unmatched. The CDR3: CASSFRLADTTSSYNEQFF. The CDR3 nucleotides are TGCGCCAGCAGCTTCAGACTAGCCGATACGACGAGCTCCTACAATGAGCAGTTCTTC.

The chain combines TRBV9 with TRBJ2-3, with 7 bases lining up with TRBD2. CDR1 and CDR2 from the germline V gene are SGDLS and YYNGEE. The CDR3 loop spans 16 amino acids. J lost 4 bases, V lost 3 bases, and 11 bases had no gene match. This CDR3 reads CASSALSGLEADTQYF. CDR3 bases: TGTGCCAGCAGCGCCCTTAGCGGGTTAGAAGCAGATACGCAGTATTTT.

The chain carries TRBV5-1 and TRBJ1-4; D ambiguous. Germline CDR1 SGHRS, CDR2 YFSETQ. This CDR3 region has 14 residues. The V gene lost 1 base and the J gene lost 0 bases, with 4 bases spanning the gap. In DNA, the CDR3 is TGCGCCAGCAGCTTGACGGCAACTAATGAAAAACTGTTTTTT. Protein product: CASSLTATNEKLFF.

This clone was seen only a few times. V and J are TRBV13 and TRBJ2-7, with D tentatively TRBD2 (6 bases). The CDR3 is 13 amino acids. V was cut by 5 bases and J by 9 bases, with 17 bases left in between. Per germline, CDR1 PRHDT and CDR2 FYEKMQ (reference sequence). The CDR3 DNA reads as TGTGCCAGCAGCCGCGGGACTCCTTTCGGGCAGTACTTC. It is translated as CASSRGTPFGQYF.

In this sample, this clone turned up a few times. The chain carries TRBV10-2 and TRBJ2-1; a weak D match, TRBD1 (6 bases). The CDR3 runs 17 residues. The germline V gene encodes CDR1 WSHSY and CDR2 SAAADI. V was pared by 6 bases and J by 8 bases, with 26 bases between. CDR3 in DNA: TGCGCCAGCAGCCTATCCGTGGCTTGGGGGCTTGGGGATGAGCAGTTCTTC. Translating it yields CASSLSVAWGLGDEQFF.

The DNA of the CDR3 is TGTGCCAGCAGCTTAGGCGGATGGGGGGAGAGGGTCTATGAGCAGTTCTTC. Its translation is CASSLGGWGERVYEQFF. The chain carries TRBV11-1 and TRBJ2-1, with D possibly being TRBD2 (6 bases). CDR3 length: 17 residues. Germline V gene sequence: CDR1 SGHAT, CDR2 FQDESV (reference sequence). V was clipped by 1 base and J by 8 bases, with 21 bases between them. Together with reference TRBV11-1 and TRBJ2-1, the CDR3 gives the full variable domain: EAEVAQSPRYKITEKSQAVAFWCDPISGHATLYWYRQILGQGPELLVQFQDESVVDDSQLPKDRFSAERLKGVDSTLKIQPAELGDSAMYLCASSLGGWGERVYEQFFGPGTRLTVL.

V and J are TRBV4-1 and TRBJ2-6; D is possibly TRBD2 (5 bases). Trimming stripped 6 bases from V and 0 bases from J, with 6 bases between. Germline V gene lookup returns CDR1 MGHRA and CDR2 YSYEKL. The CDR3 has 14 amino acids. The CDR3 here is CASSRDSGANVLTF. CDR3 bases: TGCGCCAGCAGTCGGGACTCTGGGGCCAACGTCCTGACTTTC.

In its sample, this clone was seen once. The rearrangement uses TRBV18 and TRBJ2-3, with TRBD2 as a possible D gene (5 bases). There are 16 residues in the CDR3. The V gene lost 0 bases and the J gene lost 2 bases, with 12 bases spanning the gap. CDR1 and CDR2 (germline): KGHSH, LQKENI. CDR3 sequence: CASSPPGNSHTDTQYF. DNA for the CDR3: TGTGCCAGCTCACCACCCGGGAACTCCCACACAGATACGCAGTATTTT.